This entry lists 19 T cell receptor beta chains sequenced from one sample in a study of graft-versus-host responses after intestinal transplantation (dated by TCRdb to 2020 to 2023). Library creation used the immunoSEQ multiplex PCR assay. This immuneACCESS table, as held by TCRdb, lists in-frame sequences with V and J called but not all clones. Of the missing ones, under half trace to an unresolved V gene in checked studies; the others have no known cause. The sample contains approximately 49,000 clones, 89% of them found a single time. The top ten clonotypes cover around 0.6% of the sample. What this sample's time point label stands for: cells obtained before transplantation from donor or recipient. These TCRs' antigens remain unknown. The sample in question was unstimulated CD4+ T cells sorted from spleen or lymph node cells, obtained before transplant. The receptors were sampled from a human donor who was the organ donor for an intestinal transplant.

The chain employs TRBV5-1 and TRBJ2-5; D gene ambiguous. The V gene's germline CDR1 is SGHRS and CDR2 YFSETQ. This CDR3 is built from 14 residues. Trimming took off 2 bases at V and 5 bases at J, with 13 bases between the two ends. CDR3 protein: CASSLVGSSETQYF. The CDR3 coding sequence is TGCGCCAGCAGCTTAGTTGGTTCCAGTGAGACCCAGTACTTC.

This chain links TRBV18 with TRBJ2-1; 8 positions agree with TRBD2. Germline CDR1 and CDR2: KGHSH and LQKENI. The CDR3 consists of 16 residues. Germline trimming cut 2 bases from V and 10 bases from J; bases unmatched to any gene: 13. CDR3 DNA: TGTGCCAGCTCACCATCGGCGGGGGGTCATGCAGCCGAGCAGTTCTTC. It is translated as CASSPSAGGHAAEQFF. The full variable domain, in which reference TRBV18 and TRBJ2-1 provide the parts outside the CDR3, is NAGVMQNPRHLVRRRGQEARLRCSPMKGHSHVYWYRQLPEEGLKFMVYLQKENIIDESGMPKERFSAEFPKEGPSILRIQQVVRGDSAAYFCASSPSAGGHAAEQFFGPGTRLTVL.

Concerning this clone itself: One end of the junction varies from germline; a read error may be responsible. The chain has TRBV6-6 and TRBJ1-2, with D possibly matching TRBD1 (6 bases). Germline values: CDR1 MNHNY, CDR2 SVGAGI (reference sequence). The CDR3 is made up of 12 amino acids. The CDR3 loop is CASNGGGVLHLF. The CDR3 DNA follows: TGTGCCAGCAACGGAGGGGGGGTCCTGCACCTCTTC.

The chain employs TRBV6-5 and TRBJ1-1, with D unclear. The length of the CDR3 is 13 residues. Trimming stripped 2 bases from V and 1 base from J, with 5 bases between. Germline V CDR1 and CDR2: MNHEY, SVGAGI. The CDR3 DNA is TGTGCCAGCAGTTACGGCAGGAACACTGAAGCTTTCTTT. It encodes CASSYGRNTEAFF.

The V and J genes are TRBV5-4 and TRBJ2-1; 8 nucleotides align to TRBD1. The CDR3 is 16 amino acids. CDR1 is SGHNT, CDR2 YYREEE, per germline (reference sequence). J lost 8 bases, V lost 1 base, and 11 bases had no gene match. In DNA form, the CDR3 reads TGTGCCAGCAGCTTGCTCAGGGGACAGGCTCCATATGAGCAGTTCTTC. Its translation: CASSLLRGQAPYEQFF. Full variable domain (outside the CDR3, taken from reference TRBV5-4 and TRBJ2-1): ETGVTQSPTHLIKTRGQQVTLRCSSQSGHNTVSWYQQALGQGPQFIFQYYREEENGRGNFPPRFSGLQFPNYSSELNVNALELDDSALYLCASSLLRGQAPYEQFFGPGTRLTVL.

The CDR3 loop is CASSLAPSSTGIYYGYTF. The CDR3 DNA sequence: TGTGCCAGCAGCTTAGCGCCATCATCAACAGGGATTTACTATGGCTACACCTTC. The rearrangement uses TRBV7-2 and TRBJ1-2; a possible D gene is TRBD1 (6 bases). The CDR3 runs 18 residues. V lost 0 bases, J lost 3 bases, and 20 bases lay in between. The V gene's germline CDR1 is SGHTA and CDR2 FQGNSA. The entire variable domain, with the rest obtained from reference TRBV7-2 and TRBJ1-2, is as follows: GAGVSQSPSNKVTEKGKDVELRCDPISGHTALYWYRQSLGQGLEFLIYFQGNSAPDKSGLPSDRFSAERTGGSVSTLTIQRTQQEDSAVYLCASSLAPSSTGIYYGYTFGSGTRLTVV.

The genes are TRBV6-1 and TRBJ2-2, with a weak D call TRBD1 (6 bases). CDR3 length: 15 amino acids. From germline, CDR1 is MNHNS and CDR2 SASEGT. Trimming took 6 bases from V and 6 from J, leaving 17 bases between them. The CDR3 sequence is CASSRQVPNAGELFF. The CDR3 bases are TGTGCCAGCAGCCGACAGGTCCCTAACGCCGGGGAGCTGTTTTTT.

This clone was recorded a few times. This chain uses TRBV10-2 with TRBJ2-7, with D possibly TRBD1 on 6 matching bases. This CDR3 is built from 17 residues. Germline V gives CDR1 WSHSY, CDR2 SAAADI. V was trimmed by 0 bases and J by 0 bases, leaving 15 bases between them. DNA of the CDR3: TGCGCCAGCAGTGAGTCTACCGACAGGCCTAGCTCCTACGAGCAGTACTTC. Its translation: CASSESTDRPSSYEQYF.

The chain carries TRBV2 and TRBJ2-3, with 7 positions matching TRBD2. This CDR3 is 15 amino acids long. The V and J ends lost 4 bases and 4 bases, in that order; junction bases with no gene match: 8. CDR1 and CDR2 (germline): SNHLY, FYNNEI. CDR3 DNA sequence: TGTGCCAGCAGTGTACTAGGGAGGGCCGCAGATACGCAGTATTTT. The encoded protein is CASSVLGRAADTQYF.

The genes are TRBV6-6 and TRBJ2-3; 9 nucleotides align to TRBD2. Germline V lookup: CDR1 MNHNY, CDR2 SVGAGI (reference sequence). The V and J ends lost 7 bases and 3 bases, in that order; junction bases with no gene match: 8. The CDR3 totals 15 residues. CDR3 nucleotides: TGTGCCAGCACAAACGGCGGGAGGGTGACAGATACGCAGTATTTT. This codes for CASTNGGRVTDTQYF.

The rearrangement uses TRBV7-2 and TRBJ2-7; 7 positions agree with TRBD1. J gave up 5 bases and V 6 bases, and 16 bases lay outside the gene matches. This CDR3 has 16 amino acids. Germline V gene data show CDR1 as SGHTA and CDR2 as FQGNSA. CDR3 in DNA: TGTGCCAGCAGTCCAGGCCCGACAGGGCAACTTCACGAGCAGTACTTC. Translating it yields CASSPGPTGQLHEQYF. The full variable domain, rest sourced from reference TRBV7-2 and TRBJ2-7, is GAGVSQSPSNKVTEKGKDVELRCDPISGHTALYWYRQSLGQGLEFLIYFQGNSAPDKSGLPSDRFSAERTGGSVSTLTIQRTQQEDSAVYLCASSPGPTGQLHEQYFGPGTRLTVT.

This chain links TRBV5-1 with TRBJ1-3; D gene ambiguous. Germline V gives CDR1 SGHRS, CDR2 YFSETQ. CDR3 length: 15 amino acids. The V end lost 4 bases, the J end lost 3 bases, and 14 bases lay between the germline ends. The CDR3 loop reads CASSVTAGYGNTIYF. In DNA form, the CDR3 reads TGCGCCAGCAGCGTTACGGCAGGATATGGAAACACCATATATTTT.

The chain links TRBV7-9 to TRBJ2-7; the D gene is possibly TRBD1 (6 bases). Trimming pared 5 bases from V and 4 bases from J, leaving 18 bases between. The germline V gene has CDR1 SEHNR and CDR2 FQNEAQ (reference sequence). The CDR3 runs 15 residues. DNA for the CDR3: TGTGCCAGCAGCCCCCTAGGTGGGGGCCATTACGAGCAGTACTTC. It encodes CASSPLGGGHYEQYF.

The chain combines TRBV30 with TRBJ2-5, with a tentative D call TRBD1 (6 bases). Looked up from germline, CDR1 is GTSNPN and CDR2 is SVGIG (reference sequence). The CDR3 extends over 13 amino acids. The V and J ends lost 3 bases and 7 bases respectively, with 15 bases between them. The CDR3 region has the DNA TGTGCCTGGAGCGGACAGTCGGGCGGGACCCAGTACTTC. Translating gives CAWSGQSGGTQYF. Variable domain in full (rest from reference TRBV30 and TRBJ2-5): SQTIHQWPATLVQPVGSPLSLECTVEGTSNPNLYWYRQAAGRGLQLLFYSVGIGQISSEVPQNLSASRPQDRQFILSSKKLLLSDSGFYLCAWSGQSGGTQYFGPGTRLLVL.

V usage is TRBV5-1 and J usage is TRBJ2-3; possibly TRBD2 for D (6 bases). V was shortened by 2 bases and J by 3 bases, with 13 bases between the two germline ends. The germline gives CDR1 SGHRS, CDR2 YFSETQ. The CDR3 extends over 15 amino acids. CDR3 in amino acids: CASSFGSGATDTQYF. CDR3 bases: TGCGCCAGCAGCTTCGGTAGCGGAGCAACAGATACGCAGTATTTT.

The CDR3 reads CASSAGALTYEQYF. CDR3 DNA sequence: TGTGCCAGCAGCGCAGGGGCCCTTACCTACGAGCAGTACTTC. The rearrangement joins TRBV25-1 to TRBJ2-7, with D perhaps matching TRBD1 (6 bases). Per germline, CDR1 MGHDK and CDR2 SYGVNS. V lost 6 bases and J lost 2, with 14 bases in between. The CDR3 runs to 14 residues.

The gene calls are TRBV5-4 and TRBJ2-2; TRBD1 agrees at 9 bases. CDR3 size: 16 residues. With V trimmed by 2 bases and J by 7 bases, 9 bases remained unmatched. Germline lookup yields CDR1 SGHNT and CDR2 YYREEE (reference sequence). CDR3 amino acids: CASSFGWGQGNGELFF. CDR3 bases: TGTGCCAGCAGCTTTGGGTGGGGACAGGGTAACGGGGAGCTGTTTTTT.

The chain carries TRBV2 and TRBJ2-3; D possibly corresponds to TRBD2 (6 bases). With 7 bases removed from V and 2 bases from J, the gap between germline ends came to 16 bases. The germline V gene encodes CDR1 SNHLY and CDR2 FYNNEI. There are 15 residues in the CDR3. CDR3 amino acids: CASTARGGDTDTQYF. CDR3 nucleotides: TGTGCCAGCACCGCCCGAGGCGGGGACACAGATACGCAGTATTTT.

The chain couples TRBV18 to TRBJ2-7; 7 bases line up with TRBD1. This CDR3 spans 15 amino acids. V lost 1 base and J lost 0; bases outside the gene matches: 3. From germline, CDR1 is KGHSH and CDR2 LQKENI. The CDR3 DNA reads as TGTGCCAGCTCACCACAGGGGGCTGTCTCCTACGAGCAGTACTTC. The encoded protein is CASSPQGAVSYEQYF. The full variable domain, rest sourced from reference TRBV18 and TRBJ2-7, is NAGVMQNPRHLVRRRGQEARLRCSPMKGHSHVYWYRQLPEEGLKFMVYLQKENIIDESGMPKERFSAEFPKEGPSILRIQQVVRGDSAAYFCASSPQGAVSYEQYFGPGTRLTVT.